Described below is a single T cell receptor (beta chain) sequence and its context. Using immunoSEQ multiplex PCR, the repertoire was profiled, and TCRdb retains in-frame clones only, with some absent. The repertoire has fewer than 250,000 clones, around 80% of them found once; the top ten carry about 17%. The source of the sample is a study of blood T cell repertoires in COVID-19. Study context: There were acute and convalescent COVID-19 samples, and they came from the United States, Italy and Spain.

Germline V CDR1 and CDR2: LGHDT, YNNKEL (reference sequence). The length of the CDR3 is 17 residues. V was pared by 0 bases and J by 4 bases, with 18 bases between. The chain employs TRBV3-1 (or the pseudogene TRBV3-2) and TRBJ1-2; D is uncertain. The sample comprised PBMCs or T cells enriched from blood (not recorded which). The receptor comes from a woman in her forties or fifties with acute COVID-19. The CDR3 region has the DNA TGTGCCAGCAGCCAAGATATAACGCAGGCGAGAATCTATGGCTACACCTTC. Protein product: CASSQDITQARIYGYTF.